These T cell receptor beta chains were read from a single sample in a study of low-dose radiotherapy and immunotherapy resistance in tumors. TCRdb used MiXCR to reprocess the reads, holding one entry per CDR3 protein. The sample records 65,000 to 95,000 distinct CDR3 sequences, 15% to 20% being singletons. The sample here was PBMCs, taken before treatment. All receptors come from a male donor with prostate cancer. Each CDR3 is given with its conserved first and last residue. The D gene is left open where the match is weak. A row's size may be missing; if present it is once, few, many or a size class.

D: -; V: TRBV3-1; size: many; J: TRBJ2-7; CDR3: CASGQSSYEQYF; DNA: TGTGCCAGCGGACAGAGCTCCTACGAGCAGTACTTC
D: TRBD1; V: TRBV4-3; size: -; J: TRBJ1-2; CDR3: CASSQGPGGGNGYTF; DNA: TGCGCCAGCAGCCAAGGTCCAGGGGGCGGTAATGGCTACACCTTC
D: TRBD1; V: TRBV6-6; size: many; J: TRBJ2-1; CDR3: CASRYLTGTENNEQFF; DNA: TGTGCCAGCAGATATTTGACCGGGACAGAAAACAATGAGCAGTTCTTC
D: -; V: TRBV5-4; size: -; J: TRBJ2-5; CDR3: CASSRQETQYF; DNA: TGTGCCAGCAGCCGGCAAGAGACCCAGTACTTC
D: TRBD2; V: TRBV24-1; size: many; J: TRBJ2-2; CDR3: CATRLAATGELFF; DNA: TGTGCCACCCGACTAGCGGCCACCGGGGAGCTGTTTTTT
D: TRBD1; V: TRBV5-4; size: -; J: TRBJ1-6; CDR3: CASSEDRGANSPLHF; DNA: TGTGCCAGCAGCGAGGACAGGGGAGCTAATTCACCCCTCCACTTT
D: -; V: TRBV4-3; size: -; J: TRBJ2-3; CDR3: CASSQEGNTQYF; DNA: TGCGCCAGCAGCCAAGAAGGGAATACGCAGTATTTT
D: -; V: TRBV6-5; size: once; J: TRBJ2-3; CDR3: CASSYSNSPSTDTQYF; DNA: TGTGCCAGCAGTTACTCGAACAGTCCTAGCACAGATACGCAGTATTTT
D: -; V: TRBV4-1; size: -; J: TRBJ2-1; CDR3: CASSLDRYNEQSF; DNA: TGCGCCAGCAGTCTCGACAGGTACAATGAGCAGTCCTTC
D: -; V: TRBV6-2/TRBV6-3; size: many; J: TRBJ2-7; CDR3: CASSSLGLGGATTYEQYF; DNA: TGTGCCAGCAGTTCCCTGGGTCTTGGTGGAGCCACCACCTACGAGCAGTACTTC
D: -; V: TRBV5-5; size: many; J: TRBJ2-7; CDR3: CASSSASYEQYF; DNA: TGTGCCAGCAGCTCCGCGTCCTACGAGCAGTACTTC
D: -; V: TRBV7-8; size: many; J: TRBJ2-2; CDR3: CASSLRGGPTGELFF; DNA: TGTGCCAGCAGCTTAAGGGGCGGACCCACCGGGGAGCTGTTTTTT
D: -; V: TRBV7-9; size: many; J: TRBJ1-1; CDR3: CASSLVTGYISEAFF; DNA: TGTGCCAGCAGCTTAGTTACAGGATATATCTCTGAAGCTTTCTTT
D: -; V: TRBV6-5; size: many; J: TRBJ2-7; CDR3: CASSYLPGRGRLYEQYF; DNA: TGTGCCAGCAGTTACCTCCCGGGGAGGGGGAGGTTGTACGAGCAGTACTTC
D: -; V: TRBV7-8; size: many; J: TRBJ2-1; CDR3: CASSLVAAGNEQFF; DNA: TGTGCCAGCAGCTTAGTTGCGGCAGGCAATGAGCAGTTCTTC
D: -; V: TRBV6-5; size: many; J: TRBJ1-1; CDR3: CASSGQRGVITEAFF; DNA: TGTGCCAGCAGTGGCCAACGGGGGGTGATCACTGAAGCTTTCTTT
D: TRBD2; V: TRBV20-1; size: many; J: TRBJ2-1; CDR3: CSASVSGRLSSYNEQFF; DNA: TGCAGTGCTAGTGTTAGCGGGAGGCTAAGCTCCTACAATGAGCAGTTCTTC
D: -; V: TRBV28; size: many; J: TRBJ1-2; CDR3: CASSLFQQGNGYTF; DNA: TGTGCCAGCAGTTTATTCCAACAGGGAAACGGCTACACCTTC
D: -; V: TRBV20-1; size: -; J: TRBJ1-4; CDR3: CSAERGATNEKLFF; DNA: TGCAGTGCTGAGAGGGGAGCAACTAATGAAAAACTGTTTTTT
D: -; V: TRBV6-1; size: few; J: TRBJ1-1; CDR3: CASSEGGKNTEAFF; DNA: TGTGCCAGCAGTGAAGGAGGGAAGAACACTGAAGCTTTCTTT
D: -; V: TRBV20-1; size: many; J: TRBJ2-7; CDR3: CSARVYYEQYF; DNA: TGCAGTGCTAGAGTTTACTACGAGCAGTACTTC
D: TRBD1; V: TRBV27; size: many; J: TRBJ2-7; CDR3: CASTTAGGFKQYF; DNA: TGTGCCAGCACAACGGCAGGGGGCTTCAAGCAGTACTTC
D: -; V: TRBV3-1; size: many; J: TRBJ2-3; CDR3: CASSQGYYSDTQYF; DNA: TGTGCCAGCAGCCAAGGGTATTACTCGGATACGCAGTATTTT
D: -; V: TRBV24-1; size: -; J: TRBJ2-7; CDR3: CATSETGALAGRQYF; DNA: TGTGCCACCAGTGAAACAGGGGCATTAGCGGGACGGCAGTACTTC
D: -; V: TRBV12-3/TRBV12-4; size: many; J: TRBJ1-2; CDR3: CASSSRTLLF; DNA: TGTGCCAGCAGTTCTAGGACTCTTCTCTTC
D: -; V: TRBV24-1; size: many; J: TRBJ2-1; CDR3: CATSEPSGAYNEQFF; DNA: TGTGCCACCAGTGAACCAAGCGGTGCCTACAATGAGCAGTTCTTC
D: -; V: TRBV20-1; size: -; J: TRBJ2-7; CDR3: CSASLFYEQYF; DNA: TGCAGTGCTAGTCTTTTCTACGAGCAGTACTTC
D: TRBD1; V: TRBV7-2; size: many; J: TRBJ2-6; CDR3: CASSRGTGGASGANVLTF; DNA: TGTGCCAGCAGCCGCGGGACAGGGGGCGCGTCTGGGGCCAACGTCCTGACTTTC
D: -; V: TRBV12-2; size: many; J: TRBJ2-7; CDR3: CASRARLSEYEQYF; DNA: TGTGCAAGTCGCGCCAGACTATCCGAATACGAGCAGTACTTC
D: TRBD2; V: TRBV11-2; size: -; J: TRBJ2-1; CDR3: CASSGLAERQFF; DNA: TGTGCCAGCAGCGGACTAGCGGAGCGGCAGTTCTTC
D: TRBD1; V: TRBV5-1; size: many; J: TRBJ2-2; CDR3: CASSPTGPGGELFF; DNA: TGCGCCAGCAGCCCGACAGGGCCGGGGGGGGAGCTGTTTTTT
D: TRBD1; V: TRBV28; size: many; J: TRBJ2-5; CDR3: CASSPGGEETQYF; DNA: TGTGCCAGCAGTCCAGGGGGCGAAGAGACCCAGTACTTC
D: TRBD1; V: TRBV6-2/TRBV6-3; size: few; J: TRBJ1-2; CDR3: CASSSTGDRSGYGYTF; DNA: TGTGCCAGCAGTTCTACGGGGGACAGGTCCGGCTATGGCTACACCTTC
D: TRBD2; V: TRBV6-2/TRBV6-3; size: many; J: TRBJ2-1; CDR3: CASRAGGLDNEQFF; DNA: TGTGCCAGCAGAGCGGGGGGGCTCGACAATGAGCAGTTCTTC
D: TRBD2; V: TRBV5-4; size: many; J: TRBJ2-1; CDR3: CASSPERGGYNEQFF; DNA: TGTGCCAGCAGCCCGGAGCGGGGGGGCTACAATGAGCAGTTCTTC
D: -; V: TRBV19; size: few; J: TRBJ1-2; CDR3: CASSSVGYTF; DNA: TGTGCCAGTAGTTCGGTCGGCTACACCTTC
D: -; V: TRBV19; size: many; J: TRBJ2-2; CDR3: CASSNVGLTAGELFF; DNA: TGTGCCAGTAGTAATGTGGGGTTAACTGCCGGGGAGCTGTTTTTT
D: TRBD1; V: TRBV27; size: many; J: TRBJ2-5; CDR3: CASSPQTGERETQYF; DNA: TGTGCCAGCAGTCCACAGACAGGGGAGCGCGAGACCCAGTACTTC
D: -; V: TRBV4-1; size: many; J: TRBJ1-2; CDR3: CASSQVTGPANYGYTF; DNA: TGCGCCAGCAGCCAAGTAACAGGGCCGGCTAACTATGGCTACACCTTC
D: -; V: TRBV6-5; size: many; J: TRBJ1-5; CDR3: CASRKQGSNQPQHF; DNA: TGTGCCAGCAGGAAACAAGGGAGCAATCAGCCCCAGCATTTT
D: -; V: TRBV11-2; size: many; J: TRBJ1-1; CDR3: CASSFYEGEAFF; DNA: TGTGCCAGCAGCTTCTATGAGGGTGAAGCTTTCTTT
D: -; V: TRBV5-1; size: many; J: TRBJ2-2; CDR3: CASSLEAGRTGELFF; DNA: TGCGCCAGCAGCTTGGAGGCAGGGAGGACCGGGGAGCTGTTTTTT
D: TRBD2; V: TRBV7-9; size: -; J: TRBJ2-1; CDR3: CASSPPGTSGVFEQFF; DNA: TGTGCCAGCAGCCCCCCTGGGACTAGCGGGGTCTTTGAGCAGTTCTTC
D: TRBD2; V: TRBV19; size: many; J: TRBJ2-7; CDR3: CASSIGTSGTVEQYF; DNA: TGTGCCAGTAGTATAGGGACTAGCGGGACGGTCGAGCAGTACTTC
D: TRBD1; V: TRBV11-1; size: many; J: TRBJ2-3; CDR3: CASSLALGTGLADTQYF; DNA: TGTGCCAGCAGCTTAGCGCTTGGGACAGGGCTGGCAGATACGCAGTATTTT
D: TRBD1; V: TRBV3-1; size: many; J: TRBJ2-6; CDR3: CASSQDWGTGGSGANVLTF; DNA: TGTGCCAGCAGCCAAGATTGGGGGACAGGAGGCTCTGGGGCCAACGTCCTGACTTTC
D: TRBD1; V: TRBV7-9; size: many; J: TRBJ2-5; CDR3: CASSFRTGGKKETQYF; DNA: TGTGCCAGCAGCTTCCGGACAGGGGGCAAAAAAGAGACCCAGTACTTC
D: TRBD1; V: TRBV4-1; size: many; J: TRBJ2-7; CDR3: CASSQATGGAPREQYF; DNA: TGCGCCAGCAGCCAAGCTACAGGGGGCGCCCCTCGTGAGCAGTACTTC
D: -; V: TRBV5-5; size: -; J: TRBJ1-2; CDR3: CASGPGREIYGYTF; DNA: TGTGCCAGCGGGCCGGGACGGGAAATCTATGGCTACACCTTC
D: TRBD2; V: TRBV19; size: many; J: TRBJ2-1; CDR3: CASSTPSGGPSYNEQFF; DNA: TGTGCCAGTAGTACCCCTAGCGGGGGCCCCTCCTACAATGAGCAGTTCTTC
D: TRBD2; V: TRBV9; size: many; J: TRBJ2-2; CDR3: CASSPRSGGASMNTGELFF; DNA: TGTGCCAGCAGCCCCCGTAGCGGGGGGGCCTCGATGAACACCGGGGAGCTGTTTTTT
D: TRBD2; V: TRBV11-2; size: once; J: TRBJ2-1; CDR3: CASSLVAGGGGEQFF; DNA: TGTGCCAGCAGCTTAGTCGCGGGAGGGGGTGGTGAGCAGTTCTTC